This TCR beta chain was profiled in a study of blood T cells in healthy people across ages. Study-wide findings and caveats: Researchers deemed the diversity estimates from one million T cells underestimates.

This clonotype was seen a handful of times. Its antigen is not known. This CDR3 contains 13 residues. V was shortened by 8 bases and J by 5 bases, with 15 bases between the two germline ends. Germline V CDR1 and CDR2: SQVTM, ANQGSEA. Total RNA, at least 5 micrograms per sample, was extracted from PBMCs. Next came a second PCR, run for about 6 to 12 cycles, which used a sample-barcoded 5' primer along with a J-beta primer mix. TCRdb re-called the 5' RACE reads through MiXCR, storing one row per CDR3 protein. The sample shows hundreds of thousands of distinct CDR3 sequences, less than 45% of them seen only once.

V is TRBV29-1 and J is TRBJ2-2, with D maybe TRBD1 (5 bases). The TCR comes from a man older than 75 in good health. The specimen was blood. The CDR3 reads CSFSPRVTGELFF. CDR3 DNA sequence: TGCAGCTTCTCCCCCAGGGTTACCGGGGAGCTGTTTTTT.